The 7 T cell receptor beta chains presented below share a single source sample, sequenced in a study of molecular identifiers for immune sequencing clone quantification. TCRdb processed the PCR reads anew with MiXCR; each CDR3 protein has one entry. The sample includes some 70,000 distinct CDR3 sequences, less than 20% of them seen just once. Sequences were obtained from naive CD8+ T cells from blood, with Jurkat cell RNA spiked in. Subset indicated: FACS-sorted CD8+CD4-CCR7+CD45RA+ naive T cells. All receptors come from a human donor in good health. Some libraries in this study had Jurkat cell RNA spiked in.

This clonotype was observed many times. The rearrangement links TRBV5-6 to TRBJ2-3, with D maybe TRBD1 (6 bases). Germline CDR1 SGHDT, CDR2 YYEEEE. CDR3 length equals 15 residues. V was trimmed by 4 bases and J by 2 bases, leaving 14 bases between them. The CDR3 region is CASSLGQLYTDTQYF. CDR3 coding DNA: TGTGCCAGCAGCCTAGGACAGCTTTACACAGATACGCAGTATTTT.

This clonotype was counted at least ten times. The V gene is TRBV9, the J gene TRBJ2-7; either TRBD1 or TRBD2 may supply D (5 bases each). Germline CDR1 is SGDLS and CDR2 is YYNGEE. The CDR3 length is 13 residues. V lost 1 base to trimming and J lost 4 bases, with 9 bases between them. The CDR3 region is CASSVSEGYEQYF. CDR3 nucleotide sequence: TGTGCCAGCAGCGTATCCGAGGGGTACGAGCAGTACTTC.

This clonotype has just a few counts. The J gene is TRBJ1-4, the V gene TRBV5-5; 9 bases map to TRBD1. The length of the CDR3 is 16 residues. Germline values: CDR1 SGHKS, CDR2 YYEKEE (reference sequence). Unmatched junction bases numbered 7, after V lost 2 bases and J lost 5 bases. The chain's CDR3 is CASSLFPGQGNEKLFF. The CDR3 coding sequence is TGTGCCAGCAGCTTATTTCCGGGACAGGGAAATGAAAAACTGTTTTTT.

In its sample, this clonotype was seen many times. J is TRBJ2-1 and V is TRBV6-2 or TRBV6-3; 8 nucleotides agree with TRBD2. Germline assignment: CDR1 MNHEY and CDR2 SVGEGT. V lost 8 bases to trimming and J lost 5 bases; unmatched junction nucleotides: 11. The CDR3 length is 15 residues. CDR3 sequence: CASSMVLAGNNEQFF. The CDR3 DNA sequence: TGTGCCAGCTCCATGGTGCTAGCGGGTAACAATGAGCAGTTCTTC.

This clonotype was recorded at least ten times. The gene calls are TRBV7-9 and TRBJ1-2; no definite D call. Germline assignment: CDR1 SEHNR and CDR2 FQNEAQ (reference sequence). The V and J ends lost 1 base and 4 bases respectively, with 10 bases between them. The CDR3 length is 14 residues. CDR3 amino acids: CASSLVSGPYGYTF. CDR3 sequence (DNA): TGTGCCAGCAGCTTAGTTTCTGGACCCTATGGCTACACCTTC.

This clonotype has only a few counts. Relative to the germline gene, one junction end is altered; a read error may explain this. This rearrangement joins TRBV5-3 to TRBJ1-1; D is unclear. TRBV5-3 qualifies as an ORF whose function is uncertain. The CDR3 contains 16 residues. CDR3: CASSLDWSFLNTEAFF. In DNA, the CDR3 is TGTGCCAGCAGCTTAGATTGGTCGTTCCTGAACACTGAAGCTTTCTTT.

This clonotype was seen at least ten times. The V call is TRBV7-2, the J call TRBJ2-7; 10 nucleotides match TRBD2. CDR3 length equals 14 residues. Germline V gene data show CDR1 as SGHTA and CDR2 as FQGNSA. The junction had 2 bases not matched to a gene; V was cut back by 3 bases and J by 3 bases. As DNA, the CDR3 is TGTGCCAGCAGCTTCTCTAGCGGGAGCTACGAGCAGTACTTC. Protein sequence: CASSFSSGSYEQYF.